The clone carrying this T cell receptor (beta chain) was counted ten times or more. No antigen is known for it. Amplification of TCR alpha and beta CDR3 regions from RNA used iRepertoire nested multiplex PCR. Input was 100-400 ng of tissue mRNA or PBMC total RNA. MiXCR, run by TCRdb on the multiplex PCR reads, gives a single entry per CDR3 protein. The table shows approximately 89,000 distinct CDR3 sequences, with 23% occurring only once. The CDR3 contains 14 residues. Germline CDR1 MNHEY, CDR2 SMNVEV (reference sequence). V shed 1 base and J shed 5 bases, with 12 bases lying between them. This sample was taken from a study of glioma-infiltrating T cells. Study outcomes and limitations: Non-neoplastic patients had below-expected tissue-blood divergence, while all gliomas exceeded expectation. Tissue and blood shared very few CDR3 sequences.

The chain recombines TRBV27 with TRBJ2-7; D call uncertain. The sample was glioma tissue, nonneoplastic brain tissue, or PBMCs (not recorded which). The clonotype was recovered from a human donor with low-grade glioma or glioblastoma, undergoing nonglioma brain surgery, or in good health (not recorded which). In DNA, the CDR3 is TGTGCCAGCAGTTTATGGGCAGGTTATCACGAGCAGTACTTC. Residues: CASSLWAGYHEQYF.